This T cell receptor (beta chain) appears in the sequencing data of a study of patients and donors after allogeneic stem cell transplantation (dated by TCRdb to 2019 to 2021). This clonotype appeared a few times. Its target antigen remains unknown. Base qualities are not provided; no much larger clone lies one nucleotide away. According to the germline V gene (reference sequence), CDR1 reads MNHEY and CDR2 reads SMNVEV. V is shortened by 1 base, J by 1 base, and the region joining them spans 13 bases. The CDR3 sequence holds 17 residues, the cysteine and phenylalanine included. CDR3 DNA is the only sequence kept; it has 51 bases, read in frame from the first base. The library relied on RT-PCR. Sequencing took place on a NextSeq 550. TCRdb trimmed public reads at Q25 via fastp, called clones via MiXCR and kept in-frame beta chains. Rows are combined by CDR3 protein, so each entry shows the most common genes and DNA. The sample table shows some 960,000 distinct CDR3 sequences, and 18% are seen once. The ten largest account for roughly 6% of the sample.

The rearranged segments are TRBV27 and TRBJ2-2; confidence is insufficient to name the D gene. The sample taken for sequencing was blood, either unsorted or a sorted T cell fraction (not recorded which). The receptor comes from a human donor who was either an allogeneic HSCT recipient or a stem cell or donor lymphocyte infusion donor (not recorded which). It is not recorded whose cells these are; they may come from a transplant donor. DNA sequence: TGTGCCAGCAGTTTATTTCCGGCCATACAGAACACCGGGGAGCTGTTTTTT. Its translation reads: CASSLFPAIQNTGELFF.